In its sample, the clone carrying this T cell receptor (beta chain) was seen a few times. In the original workflow: Estimates of nucleated cell counts were drawn from the amplification of reference gene primers. The method was immunoSEQ multiplex PCR; TCRdb's version includes in-frame clones alone and lacks a portion of them. Clone size and the V and J calls come from that table; the DNA yielded D and trimming. Of roughly 67,000 clones in the sample, 76% were seen once. The data belong to a study of blood T cell repertoires in COVID-19. In the study overall: Acute and convalescent COVID-19 specimens originated in the United States, Italy and Spain. Sample material is recorded as cDNA or gDNA derived from T cells, B-cell-depleted T cells, or PBMCs.

The clonotype comes from a woman between 45 and 60 years old with active or convalescent COVID-19. Sequencing input: peripheral blood.

CDR3 nucleotides: TGCAGCGTTGATGGGCCGAACTGGCAGTCAAGTGGAGGCTACACCTTC. Amino acids: CSVDGPNWQSSGGYTF. The chain employs TRBV29-1 and TRBJ1-2; D ambiguous. Germline V gives CDR1 SQVTM, CDR2 ANQGSEA. Trimming removed 3 bases from V and 8 bases from J, with 25 bases in between. The CDR3 runs 16 residues.